This T cell receptor beta chain was sequenced in a study of cytomegalovirus exposure and HLA in healthy donors. Across the whole study: A prior study identified 120 million or so unique TCR beta sequences from about 200 million T cells. Findings of the study overall: Listed as cytomegalovirus-associated were 150 to 200 TCR beta chains. There were some public TCRs occurring in many donors, but most TCR sequences were rare.

For this clone: The antigen remains undetermined.

A multiplex PCR was run with 60 Vbeta primers and 13 Jbeta primers. Assay: immunoSEQ multiplex PCR; the TCRdb copy retains only in-frame clones and omits some. This sample has under 200,000 clones; 70% to 80% occur once, and the top ten carry about 0.37%. Source material: PBMCs. This TCR came from a male donor in good health and CMV-seropositive.

CDR3 sequence: CASSESGENEKLFF. The CDR3 DNA reads TGCGCCAGCAGTGAGTCGGGAGAGAATGAAAAACTGTTTTTT. This chain uses TRBV10-1 with TRBJ1-4; D gene uncertain. Deletions cut 0 bases from V and 5 bases from J, with 7 bases between. Per the germline V gene, CDR1 is WNHNN and CDR2 is SYGVQD (reference sequence). The CDR3 runs to 14 residues.